Each of the 14 T cell receptor beta chains below was sequenced from the same sample in a study of blood T cell repertoires in COVID-19. Here immunoSEQ multiplex PCR was the method, and the copy in TCRdb shows in-frame clones only, minus some. The sample contains more than 200,000 clones, 80% to 90% of which appear only once. The sequenced material came from PBMCs or T cells enriched from blood (not recorded which). The receptors originated from a woman in her twenties or thirties who had recovered from COVID-19.

The rearrangement uses TRBV28 and TRBJ1-6, with D tentatively TRBD1 (5 bases). Trimming removed 6 bases at V and 4 bases at J, with 13 bases between. CDR1 and CDR2 from the germline V gene are MDHEN and SYDVKM. This CDR3 contains 15 residues. The CDR3 sequence: CASSPGQGYNSPLHF. Here the CDR3 DNA reads TGTGCCAGCAGCCCCGGGCAGGGTTATAATTCACCCCTCCACTTT.

This chain joins TRBV7-3 and TRBJ2-1; 7 positions match TRBD2. CDR1 is SGHTA and CDR2 is FQGTGA in the germline V gene. Trimming removed 3 bases from V and 4 bases from J; junction bases left unmatched: 6. The CDR3 contains 15 residues. CDR3 residues: CASSFEAGVYNEQFF. DNA of the CDR3: TGTGCCAGCAGCTTTGAGGCGGGAGTTTACAATGAGCAGTTCTTC.

V is TRBV28 and J is TRBJ1-3; D is ambiguous. The germline V and J ends were trimmed by 7 bases and 1 base, with 14 bases remaining between them. Germline assignment: CDR1 MDHEN and CDR2 SYDVKM. The CDR3 covers 15 residues. CDR3 coding DNA: TGTGCCAGCACTCCCAAGGGAGTTTCTGGAAACACCATATATTTT. Translating it yields CASTPKGVSGNTIYF. Full variable domain (remainder filled in from reference TRBV28 and TRBJ1-3): DVKVTQSSRYLVKRTGEKVFLECVQDMDHENMFWYRQDPGLGLRLIYFSYDVKMKEKGDIPEGYSVSREKKERFSLILESASTNQTSMYLCASTPKGVSGNTIYFGEGSWLTVV.

V usage is TRBV7-9 and J usage is TRBJ1-6; TRBD1 agrees at 7 bases. V trimming: 0 bases; J trimming: 8 bases; junction bases outside the gene matches: 1. CDR3 length: 14 residues. Germline loops: CDR1 SEHNR, CDR2 FQNEAQ (reference sequence). CDR3 sequence (DNA): TGTGCCAGCAGCTTAGCACAGGGGTATTCACCCCTCCACTTT. Amino acid sequence: CASSLAQGYSPLHF.

The chain joins TRBV4-3 to TRBJ2-1; D gene unclear. The CDR3 sequence is 15 residues long. Looked up from germline, CDR1 is LGHNA and CDR2 is YSLEER. The ends were cut back, 1 base at V and 5 bases at J, with 12 bases in the middle. This chain's CDR3 is CASSQGGSRHNEQFF. The CDR3 DNA sequence: TGCGCCAGCAGCCAAGGAGGTAGCCGACACAATGAGCAGTTCTTC.

V usage is TRBV10-3 and J usage is TRBJ2-1; D might be TRBD2 (5 bases). V dropped 8 bases and J dropped 6 bases, with 14 bases sitting between them. The length of the CDR3 is 13 residues. Germline CDR1 ENHRY, CDR2 SYGVKD. DNA for the CDR3: TGTGCCATCTCAGACGGGATCGGCAATGAGCAGTTCTTC. It translates to CAISDGIGNEQFF.

This sequence joins TRBV28 and TRBJ1-4; D gene uncertain. CDR1 is MDHEN and CDR2 is SYDVKM in the germline V gene. The CDR3 runs 14 residues. Trimming stripped 7 bases from V and 11 bases from J, with 20 bases between. Here the CDR3 reads CASKPQPSRDKLFF. For the CDR3, the DNA is TGTGCCAGCAAGCCGCAACCCTCACGAGATAAACTGTTTTTT.

The rearrangement links TRBV6-5 to TRBJ1-1; D gene ambiguous. The CDR3 spans 14 residues. From germline, CDR1 is MNHEY and CDR2 SVGAGI. V lost 4 bases, J lost 1 base, and 10 bases lay in between. CDR3 region: CASSSDTANTEAFF. Here the CDR3 DNA reads TGTGCCAGCAGTTCTGATACTGCGAACACTGAAGCTTTCTTT.

The chain joins TRBV10-3 to TRBJ2-2; 8 nucleotides agree with TRBD2. The germline CDR1 and CDR2 sequences are ENHRY and SYGVKD. J was trimmed by 2 bases and V by 7 bases; bases with no gene match: 3. The length of the CDR3 is 14 residues. This chain's CDR3 is CAIMGLDNTGELFF. The CDR3 bases are TGTGCCATCATGGGACTAGATAACACCGGGGAGCTGTTTTTT.

In this sample, this clone turned up a few times. The chain recombines TRBV7-9 with TRBJ1-1; D ambiguous. V lost 4 bases and J lost 7, with 7 bases in between. The CDR3 is 11 residues long. Germline CDR1 SEHNR, CDR2 FQNEAQ (reference sequence). In nucleotides, the CDR3 is TGTGCCAGCAGCTGGGCGGGTGAAGCTTTCTTT. Translating it yields CASSWAGEAFF.

The chain uses TRBV6-6 and TRBJ1-5; 11 positions match TRBD1. The V gene end was trimmed by 6 bases and the J gene end by 6 bases; junction bases not matched to a gene: 7. Per the germline V gene, CDR1 is MNHNY and CDR2 is SVGAGI (reference sequence). CDR3 length: 15 residues. In nucleotides, the CDR3 is TGTGCCAGCAGCCCGGACAGGGGGCGATTTCAGCCCCAGCATTTT. Translating it yields CASSPDRGRFQPQHF.

This chain links TRBV18 with TRBJ1-1; perhaps TRBD1 as D (6 bases). Germline-derived CDR1 and CDR2 are KGHSH and LQKENI. Trimming left V 2 bases short and J 0 bases short, with 10 bases between. The CDR3 is made up of 15 amino acids. The DNA of the CDR3 is TGTGCCAGCTCACCAATAGGGACATTGAACACTGAAGCTTTCTTT. Translating gives CASSPIGTLNTEAFF.

This rearrangement joins TRBV28 to TRBJ2-7; D gene unclear. Trimming pared 6 bases from V and 2 bases from J, leaving 14 bases between. Germline CDR1 is MDHEN and CDR2 is SYDVKM. The CDR3 spans 14 residues. In DNA form, the CDR3 reads TGTGCCAGCAGGATGGCGGTTGGAACCTACGAGCAGTACTTC. Its protein product is CASRMAVGTYEQYF.

V gene TRBV28 combines with J gene TRBJ1-4; a possible D gene is TRBD1 (6 bases). The CDR3 contains 16 residues. Germline CDR1 is MDHEN and CDR2 is SYDVKM. V lost 2 bases and J 4 bases, leaving 14 bases between the germline ends. CDR3 in DNA: TGTGCCAGCAGTTTAGGAAAACAGGGAGATAATGAAAAACTGTTTTTT. Its translation: CASSLGKQGDNEKLFF.